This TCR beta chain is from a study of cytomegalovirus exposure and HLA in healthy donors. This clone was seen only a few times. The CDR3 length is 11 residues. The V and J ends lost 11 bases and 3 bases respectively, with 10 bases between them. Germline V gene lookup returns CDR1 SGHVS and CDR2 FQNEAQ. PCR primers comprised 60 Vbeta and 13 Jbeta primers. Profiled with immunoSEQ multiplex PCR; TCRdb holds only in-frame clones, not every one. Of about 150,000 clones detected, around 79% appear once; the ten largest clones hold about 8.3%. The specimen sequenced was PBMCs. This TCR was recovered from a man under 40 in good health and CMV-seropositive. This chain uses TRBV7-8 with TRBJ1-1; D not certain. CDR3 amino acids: CAGLRDTEAFF. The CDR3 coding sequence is TGTGCCGGGTTGAGGGACACTGAAGCTTTCTTT.